A single sample is the source of the 6 T cell receptor beta chains below, sequenced in a study of cytomegalovirus exposure and HLA in healthy donors. PCR amplification relied on 60 Vbeta primers (plus 13 Jbeta primers). Assay: immunoSEQ multiplex PCR; the TCRdb copy retains only in-frame clones and omits some. The sample lists 180,000 or so clones, more than 70% occurring once. The sequenced sample was PBMCs. The receptors stem from a woman aged 40 to 50 in good health and CMV-seropositive.

The rearrangement uses TRBV27 and TRBJ2-7; D uncertain. This CDR3 is built from 14 residues. Trimming left V 6 bases short and J 0 bases short, with 12 bases between. The germline CDR1 and CDR2 sequences are MNHEY and SMNVEV (reference sequence). In DNA form, the CDR3 reads TGTGCCAGCAGGATATCTTGGAGCTCCTACGAGCAGTACTTC. Protein sequence: CASRISWSSYEQYF.

The rearrangement links TRBV19 to TRBJ2-1; 7 positions match TRBD1. V was pared by 5 bases and J by 10 bases, with 8 bases of the junction left unmatched. Germline values: CDR1 LNHDA, CDR2 SQIVND (reference sequence). The length of the CDR3 is 13 residues. CDR3 amino acids: CASSADRAGEQFF. The CDR3 region has the DNA TGTGCCAGTAGTGCCGACAGGGCTGGGGAGCAGTTCTTC.

CDR3 loop: CASSRSLSQQYF. Here the CDR3 DNA reads TGTGCCAGCAGTCGCTCGCTAAGCCAGCAGTACTTC. The chain recombines TRBV7-9 with TRBJ2-7; D is ambiguous. The CDR3 is made up of 12 amino acids. From germline, CDR1 is SEHNR and CDR2 FQNEAQ (reference sequence). Trimming removed 6 bases at V and 8 bases at J, with 14 bases between.

V and J are TRBV5-8 and TRBJ2-3; D remains ambiguous. There are 18 residues in the CDR3. The germline V gene encodes CDR1 SGHTS and CDR2 YDEGEE. V was trimmed by 3 bases and J by 1 base, leaving 21 bases between them. The CDR3 loop is CASSSGIAGSSGTDTQYF. Here the CDR3 DNA reads TGTGCCAGCAGCTCCGGAATAGCCGGATCGTCAGGCACAGATACGCAGTATTTT.

On this clone itself: One end of the junction fails to match germline, which may point to a read error. This chain uses TRBV7-6 with TRBJ2-3; D gene unclear. The CDR3 has 13 amino acids. From germline, CDR1 is SGHVS and CDR2 FNYEAQ. The CDR3 here is CAGSLSRTDTQYF. As DNA, the CDR3 is TGTGCCGGCAGCTTATCTCGCACAGATACGCAGTATTTT.

This clone was picked up a small number of times. The chain links TRBV28 to TRBJ1-2, with no clear D. Germline V gene lookup returns CDR1 MDHEN and CDR2 SYDVKM. The V end lost 3 bases, the J end lost 5 bases, and 7 bases lay between the germline ends. The CDR3 covers 12 residues. In nucleotides, the CDR3 is TGTGCCAGCAGTTTTACACCTTATGGCTACACCTTC. It specifies CASSFTPYGYTF.